Listed below are T cell receptor beta chains from one sample, sequenced in a study of beta chain features in type 1 diabetes. Generated by immunoSEQ multiplex PCR, the TCRdb table keeps only in-frame clones and is missing some. The sample shows some 700,000 clones, 13% of them seen only once. The sample comprised naive CD4+ T cells from blood. The receptors shown here come from a man younger than 30 with type 1 diabetes. Both conserved end residues are part of each CDR3. Each record gives: V gene, D gene, CDR3 protein. D genes are given only for firm matches.

TRBV5-4	-	CASSPRPGGYTF
TRBV28	-	CASSSQVTKQFF
TRBV27	-	CASTPMSSGGRISGANVLTF
TRBV4-1	-	CASSQPTGLGGTGELFF
TRBV5-5	TRBD1	CASSLDRGFGELFF
TRBV5-5	TRBD1	CASSSYRDSNEKLFF
TRBV2	TRBD2	CASSERSGGLQETQYF
TRBV14	-	CASSQSYGEAFF
TRBV7-6	TRBD1	CASSLGLGQGKGSPLHF
TRBV19	-	CASSIGTEAFF
TRBV7-9	TRBD1	CASTGQGSSYEQYF
TRBV7-9	-	CASSLGGGDEKLFF